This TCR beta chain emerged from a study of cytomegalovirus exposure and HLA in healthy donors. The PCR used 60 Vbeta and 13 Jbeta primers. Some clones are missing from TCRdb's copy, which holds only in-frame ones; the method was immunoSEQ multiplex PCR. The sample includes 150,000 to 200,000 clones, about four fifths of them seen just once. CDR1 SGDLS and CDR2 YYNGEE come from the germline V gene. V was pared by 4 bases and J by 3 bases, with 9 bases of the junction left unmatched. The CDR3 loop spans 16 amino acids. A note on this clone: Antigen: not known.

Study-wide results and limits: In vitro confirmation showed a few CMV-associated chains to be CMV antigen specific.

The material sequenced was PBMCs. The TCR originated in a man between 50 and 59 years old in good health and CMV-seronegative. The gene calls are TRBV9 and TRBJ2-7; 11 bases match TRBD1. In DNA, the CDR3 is TGTGCCAGCAGCCAAGGTATCGGGACAGGGGGCTACGAGCAGTACTTC. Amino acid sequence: CASSQGIGTGGYEQYF.